The rows below give T cell receptor beta chains drawn from one sample of a study of blood T cell repertoires in COVID-19. The data were produced by immunoSEQ multiplex PCR, yet TCRdb's version contains in-frame clones alone and is incomplete. The sample has roughly 220,000 clones, 88% seen once. Sequencing was performed on PBMCs or T cells enriched from blood (not recorded which). These receptors all come from a woman aged 25 to 39 who had recovered from COVID-19. The CDR3 runs from the conserved cysteine through the conserved F or W. The D gene is left open where the match is weak. Size tells how often a clone was seen (once, few, many) or the class of an expanded clone, and some rows leave it out.

j_call	v_call	d_call	clone_size	cdr3_aa	cdr3_nt
TRBJ1-1	TRBV2	-	once	CASRGRGYTEAFF	TGTGCCAGCAGAGGCAGGGGATACACTGAAGCTTTCTTT
TRBJ2-7	TRBV7-2	-	-	CASRRSGEPYEQYF	TGTGCCAGCAGACGATCGGGGGAACCCTACGAGCAGTACTTC
TRBJ1-2	TRBV4-3	-	-	CASSRNPQGGGYTF	TGCGCCAGCAGCCGTAACCCACAGGGCGGGGGCTACACCTTC
TRBJ1-2	TRBV6-2/TRBV6-3	TRBD1	-	CASSDRAGYTF	TGTGCCAGCAGTGACAGGGCTGGCTACACCTTC
TRBJ1-3	TRBV14	-	-	CASSQDWRKPSGNTIYF	TGTGCCAGCAGCCAAGATTGGCGGAAGCCCTCTGGAAACACCATATATTTT
TRBJ2-3	TRBV5-1	TRBD2	-	CASSRVAGSDTQYF	TGCGCCAGCAGCAGGGTAGCGGGGTCAGATACGCAGTATTTT
TRBJ1-1	TRBV7-9	-	-	CASSLPPSEAFF	TGTGCCAGCAGCTTACCGCCCAGTGAAGCTTTCTTT
TRBJ2-4	TRBV5-1	TRBD1	-	CASSLAGQGAKNIQYF	TGCGCCAGCAGCTTGGCCGGACAGGGGGCCAAAAACATTCAGTACTTC
TRBJ1-4	TRBV25-1	TRBD1	-	CASRRTGEDEKLFF	TGTGCCAGCAGACGGACAGGGGAGGATGAAAAACTGTTTTTT
TRBJ2-7	TRBV29-1	-	-	CSVREASYEQYF	TGCAGCGTCCGCGAGGCCTCCTACGAGCAGTACTTC
TRBJ1-6	TRBV14	-	once	CASSLRQSKGASPLHF	TGTGCCAGCAGCCTCCGACAGTCCAAAGGAGCTTCACCCCTCCACTTT